One T cell receptor (beta chain) is described in this entry. This sample stems from a study of radiotherapy plus CTLA-4 blockade in lung cancer. Sequencing was performed with immunoSEQ multiplex PCR; in TCRdb, only in-frame clones are kept and a portion is missing. The sample consists of roughly 70,000 clones, around 87% of them appearing once. V was trimmed by 5 bases and J by 0 bases, leaving 11 bases between them. The CDR3 has 15 amino acids. From germline, CDR1 is MNHEY and CDR2 SMNVEV (reference sequence). The rearrangement links TRBV27 to TRBJ2-1, with a tentative D call TRBD2 (6 bases). This receptor was taken from a human donor with non-small cell lung cancer that progressed on radiotherapy plus ipilimumab. The sequenced sample was peripheral blood, obtained from a patient treated with radiotherapy plus ipilimumab. The CDR3 loop is CASSPGRSSYNEQFF. In DNA form, the CDR3 reads TGTGCCAGCAGTCCGGGGAGGAGCTCCTACAATGAGCAGTTCTTC.